This T cell receptor beta chain was recorded in a study of T cells expressing NK-cell markers (TCRdb year 2020). Regarding the research as a whole: Three sorted T-cell subsets (CD3+CD56+NKG2C+, CD3+CD56+NKG2C- and CD3+CD56-NKG2C+) from about 8 donors had their TCR beta-chain repertoires profiled. The study sequenced eight donors, all healthy volunteers chosen at random: three men and five women. The libraries were sequenced on Illumina HiSeq 2000/2500, MiSeq or NextSeq, producing 2 x 150 bp reads. Of the eight sequenced donors, seven were found to be HCMV-seropositive and one was found to be HCMV-seronegative. Paper-wide results and their limitations: In several donors, the dominant CD3+CD56+NKG2C+ clonotypes were found to rank among the top 10 CD8+ clonotypes and to make up about 1.0-8% of CD8+ T cells. It remained unclear whether the expanded NKG2C-expressing T cell clones were specific for HCMV antigens. Those dominant clonotypes were again the most abundant among CD3+CD56-NKG2C+ cells in a few donors, at roughly 25-60.1%.

TCRdb shows the sequencer as Illumina HiSeq 2000. TCR beta cDNA libraries were made by 5'RACE template switching that added a universal primer site and unique molecular identifiers. Synthesis of cDNA was primed from the TCR beta constant segment and was followed by two consecutive PCR amplification steps. The authors' analysis ran thus. Reads were demultiplexed and grouped by UMI with MIGEC, and clonotypes were assembled and quantified with MiTCR. To exclude erroneous sequences, any TCR cDNA sequence not supported by at least two reads was discarded. The tcR package was used for downstream repertoire analysis, and clonotypes were matched between fractions using CDR3 nucleotide sequence together with V segment. VDJmatch was used to annotate antigen specificity against VDJdb, with one amino acid substitution in CDR3 allowed. Reprocessed by TCRdb, the reads give a single entry per CDR3 protein sequence, without DNA. TCRdb's processing, not the study's, gives the V and J calls here. The table of this sample itemizes 140,000 or so distinct CDR3 sequences. Together, the top ten hold less than 15% of the sample.

The CDR3, from cysteine to phenylalanine, totals 13 residues. No coding sequence is recorded. CDR1 is given as MNHEY and CDR2 as SMNVEV, both from the germline V gene (reference sequence). A commercial ELISA kit detecting HCMV-specific IgG in serum was used to determine HCMV serostatus. Peripheral blood mononuclear cells were isolated from blood by Ficoll density gradient centrifugation. Remarks on this clonotype: No antigen is known for it.

The chain uses TRBV27 and TRBJ2-1; TCRdb's D call of TRBD2 is untestable without DNA. The TCR was taken from a man aged 18 to 29 in good health. Donor details come from another sample of the same person, matched by shared clones. Sequencing was performed on blood T cells: a sorted CD56 or NKG2C T cell subset, CD4+ or CD8+ T cells, or bulk PBMC T cells (not recorded which). CDR3 region: CASSLWASDEQFF.